The T cell receptor (beta chain) under discussion was sequenced for a study of T cells in tumors after PD-1 blockade. Overall study context: Prior checkpoint blockade, systemic immunosuppressant use, or anti-cancer therapy within 4 weeks excluded patients. Daily vismodegib 150 mg continued in a subset of anti-PD-1-treated patients. Each patient got pembrolizumab 200 mg every 3 weeks or cemiplimab 350 mg every 2 weeks.

CDR1 MNHEY and CDR2 SMNVEV come from the germline V gene (reference sequence). V was cut by 0 bases and J by 0 bases, with 15 bases left in between. The CDR3 spans 18 residues. Some clones are missing from TCRdb's copy, which holds only in-frame ones; the method was immunoSEQ multiplex PCR. In the table there are 10,000 to 15,000 clones, around 60% of which are singletons. Specimen: tumor tissue, collected before anti-PD-1 treatment. The V and J genes are TRBV27 and TRBJ1-5; D is unclear. This sequence originates from a human donor with cutaneous squamous cell carcinoma. The CDR3 protein is CASSLSPPTVYSNQPQHF. In DNA form, the CDR3 reads TGTGCCAGCAGTTTATCACCACCTACAGTATATAGCAATCAGCCCCAGCATTTT.